This TCR beta chain was observed in a study of OX40 agonist ivuxolimab in advanced cancers. Study overall: Cohort: roughly 79% men, mean age approximately 64, aged about 20 to 80. Earlier anti-PD-1, anti-PD-L1 or anti-CTLA-4 therapy was permitted; 30% to 50% had received some. Study-level findings and limits: Certain nonresponding patients likewise had low normalized T-cell clonal expansion.

Of note for this clone: Antigen: not known.

If patients had autoimmune disease history or systemic immunosuppression, they were excluded. The table came from immunoSEQ multiplex PCR; TCRdb's copy has only in-frame clones and leaves some out. The repertoire consists of tens of thousands of clones, with around nine tenths occurring once and the leading ten covering approximately 0.25%. CDR1 and CDR2 (germline): MNHNS, SASEGT. CDR3 length: 14 residues. V dropped 7 bases and J dropped 6 bases, with 15 bases sitting between them. V is TRBV6-1 and J is TRBJ2-2; tentative D call: TRBD2 (5 bases). The sample was CD4+ or CD8+ T cells sorted from blood, taken in a trial of the OX40 agonist ivuxolimab. This TCR derives from an adult with an advanced solid tumor such as melanoma, head and neck, liver or kidney cancer. CDR3: CASTPLVRSGELFF. The CDR3 DNA reads as TGTGCCAGCACCCCACTAGTTCGGTCCGGGGAGCTGTTTTTT.